This T cell receptor (beta chain) was recovered during a study of OX40 agonist ivuxolimab in advanced cancers. In the study overall: The costimulatory receptor OX40 (CD134) was targeted by ivuxolimab, a fully human IgG2 agonistic monoclonal antibody. Intravenous ivuxolimab was administered to patients every 2 weeks at six dose levels: 0.01, 0.1, 0.3, 1.5, 3 and 10 mg/kg. Of the roughly 51 patients in dose escalation, around 20 had hepatocellular carcinoma, roughly 15 had melanoma, 9 had renal cell carcinoma and 9 had head and neck cancer. The dose-escalation cohort was over 70% male with a mean age of about 58 years, ranging from roughly 23 to 90. Prior anti-PD-1, anti-PD-L1 or anti-CTLA-4 therapy was permitted, and checkpoint inhibitors had been received by roughly 42% of dose-escalation patients. Partial responses occurred in three dose-escalation patients, of whom one had hepatocellular carcinoma and two had cutaneous melanoma. Peripheral TCRbeta sequencing was intended to test whether TCR sequence diversity was altered and clonal T-cell expansion was caused by ivuxolimab. The paper covers the monotherapy dose-escalation part of the phase I ivuxolimab trial, which included N ≈ 50 patients. Overall study results and their limits: Partial responders in the 0.1-3.0 mg/kg groups had among the lowest normalized peripheral clonal expansion, especially among CD8+ T cells. Which antigens the clonally expanded peripheral T cells were specific for was not determined. At doses from 0.1 to 3.0 mg/kg, clonal expansion was seen in both CD4+ and CD8+ blood T cells between baseline and week 6. Low levels of normalized T-cell clonal expansion were also seen in some patients who did not respond. After ivuxolimab, CD8+ T cells had more expanded clones than CD4+ T cells on average.

For sequencing of the TCRbeta CDR3 region, genomic DNA was extracted from the sorted cells. The immunoSEQ Assay was used for sequencing of TCRbeta CDR3 regions. Entries here come from immuneACCESS through TCRdb and include only in-frame sequences with V and J called. Some clones fail to appear in such tables; in the studies checked, an unresolved V gene covers under half of the shortfall, and the cause of the remainder is unknown. The sample has around 53,000 clones on record, roughly nine tenths of them singletons. The ten largest clonotypes hold approximately 7% of the sample. The trial excluded patients who had a history of autoimmune disease or were on systemic immunosuppression. Peripheral blood for TCR sequencing was collected from all dose cohorts at baseline, on cycle 4 day 1, and on cycle 7 day 1. The samples were drawn from a first-in-human, open-label, multicenter phase I dose-escalation trial of ivuxolimab. Adults with locally advanced or metastatic melanoma, renal cell, hepatocellular, or head and neck squamous cell carcinoma were enrolled in the trial. CD4+ and CD8+ T cells were sorted separately from peripheral blood before TCR sequencing.

Of note for this clone: What antigen it recognizes has not been identified. The sample holds no much larger clone one base away, and base qualities are not on file.

The CDR3 has 15 amino acids, counting the end cysteine and phenylalanine. Only CDR3 DNA remains: 45 bases, in frame from the first base. V is clipped by 4 bases and J by 0 bases, and the sequence between their germline boundaries is 10 bases long. The germline V gene (reference sequence) yields GTSNPN for CDR1 and SVGIG for CDR2. The chain uses TRBV30 and TRBJ1-6; the D gene cannot be named for sure. The sample in question was CD4+ or CD8+ T cells sorted from blood, obtained in a trial of the OX40 agonist ivuxolimab. This sequence originates from an adult with an advanced solid tumor such as melanoma, head and neck, liver or kidney cancer. The nucleotide sequence reads as follows: TGTGCCTGGAAAAACACGGTCTCCTATAATTCACCCCTCCACTTT. Its coded protein is CAWKNTVSYNSPLHF. With the rest looked up from the reference TRBV30 and TRBJ1-6 genes rather than sequenced, the full variable domain is SQTIHQWPATLVQPVGSPLSLECTVEGTSNPNLYWYRQAAGRGLQLLFYSVGIGQISSEVPQNLSASRPQDRQFILSSKKLLLSDSGFYLCAWKNTVSYNSPLHFGNGTRLTVT.